A selection of T cell receptor beta chains follows, all from one sample in a study of post-analysis software for immune sequencing data. TCRdb fed the PCR reads into MiXCR, producing one record per CDR3 protein. The sample has about 770,000 distinct CDR3 sequences, around 42% seen once; the top ten hold approximately 4.4%. Sequenced input: blood. The receptors come from a girl under 18 with multiple sclerosis. CDR3s leave out the opening cysteine and the closing phenylalanine or tryptophan.

V gene | CDR3 protein
TRBV9 | ASSVGGSASSYNEQF
TRBV12-3/TRBV12-4 | ASSSTPQGPEQY
TRBV7-9 | ASSPEAAVSYNEQY
TRBV7-9 | ACSLETGPYGYT
TRBV7-9 | ASSHRDYSTDTQY
TRBV20-1 | SARRRERGNEQF
TRBV11-3 | ASSLADNEQY
TRBV2 | ASRLPYGQY
TRBV28 | ASSWNRIAGQETQY
TRBV6-1 | AGASGRFYEQY
TRBV7-8 | ASKGLAVTHNEQF
TRBV27 | ASSLSRVSNQPQH
TRBV9 | ASSSRDRDSNYGYT
TRBV27 | ASSLSATGVGQY
TRBV4-3 | ASSPGVAGAHETQY
TRBV29-1 | SVAMLAGGPVYNEQF
TRBV11-2 | ASSPWGVNEQF
TRBV10-3 | AISVGTGPNEQF
TRBV20-1 | SARGRGISYEQY
TRBV7-2 | ASSLKAGGQIQY
TRBV20-1 | SAPGREASPLH
TRBV5-1 | AGSYSGGSYEQY
TRBV28 | ASSRGTSGSAQF
TRBV20-1 | SAPYWTSEETQY
TRBV4-1 | ASSQADRGLSQF
TRBV5-1 | ASSSRLARGPPGGYT
TRBV5-8 | ASSWKSGLAYYEQY
TRBV6-5 | ASSSPGLAGGFPTGELF
TRBV7-2 | ASNPVGTSGPGAKNIQY
TRBV20-1 | SALSSGTSGDTQY
TRBV6-5 | ASSYSGGGTGARWDYGYT
TRBV9 | ASSVGRGVNEQY
TRBV28 | ASSLSGGSFYEQY
TRBV6-5 | ASSYTGMQPQH
TRBV7-9 | ASSPKREGRGETQY
TRBV14 | ASSQDPRTGNTGELF